The T cell receptor beta chain described here comes from a study of cytomegalovirus exposure and HLA in healthy donors listed by TCRdb under 2017. The study in broad terms: In an earlier analysis of approximately 640 of the donors, less than 350 Gb of sequence data and 95 million to 130 million unique TCR beta sequences from some 170 million T cells were reported. The T cell repertoires of about 700 subjects were profiled by immunosequencing and related to cytomegalovirus serostatus. Every discovery cohort repertoire had been produced on one sequencing platform. The number of donors typed differed by locus, with 629-630 for A, B, C, DRB1 and DQB1, over 500 for DQA1, approximately 570 for DPA1, and some 440 for DPB1. In addition to the first cohort of roughly 670 subjects, a separate validation cohort of 120 different subjects was used. HLA typing included class I and class II loci at four-digit resolution. Among about 410 genotyped donors of the cohort, an average of approximately 240,000 unique TCR beta nucleotide sequences was sequenced per donor, of which about 18% were non-productive. A later analysis re-analyzed previously published TCR beta repertoires from 500 to 700 donors and added high-resolution HLA genotyping to study TCR occurrence patterns. Of the roughly 400 genotyped donors, roughly 80% were placed in the genetic ancestry cluster associated with self-reported Caucasian donors. High-throughput TCR immunosequencing, statistical association of individual TCRs with disease status, and machine learning were combined to predict cytomegalovirus infection status. Rather than using new phenotypic data, the later analysis identified candidate immune exposures from TCR beta sequences and from how often those sequences occurred across donors. A later genetic analysis used genome-wide SNP genotypes for 398 of the 666 donors, treating that subset as a discovery cohort. An early release that covered about 600 HLA-typed donors contained around 330 gigabases of sequencing data and 65 million to 100 million unique TCR sequences. An earlier analysis of around 580 of the donors used high-throughput TCR beta sequencing to judge whether each TCR beta V gene segment behaved as functional or pseudogenic. Roughly five DR-DQ haplotypes were handled as single units for association and clustering, since linkage in the cohort was strong. Donor age, sex, ethnicity and CMV serostatus were compiled alongside the repertoire data. The aim of the study was to test whether cataloging public T cell receptors could identify signatures of past pathogen exposure.

The library came from the immunoSEQ multiplex PCR assay. A mixture of 60 forward primers for TCR Vbeta segments and 13 reverse primers for TCR Jbeta segments was used in the multiplex PCR. The CDR3 region of rearranged TCR beta genes was amplified from genomic DNA by a multiplex PCR assay. The amplified TCR beta libraries were sequenced on the Illumina HiSeq System as 87-base-pair reads. The original pipeline was this. A later analysis tallied 75 million to 85 million unique TCR beta chains across the 600 to 700 repertoires, and some 10 million of those chains were shared by two or more donors. Raw reads were error-corrected and collapsed into unique sequences with a nearest-neighbor algorithm that merged closely related sequences to remove PCR and sequencing errors. CDR3 sequences were aligned to IMGT reference sequences to assign V, D and J gene segments. For a sequence to be retained, a match of at least six nucleotides to both a V gene segment and a J gene segment was required. A rearrangement was called productive if the CDR3 had no stop codons and remained in frame with V and J, and every other rearrangement was called non-productive. Following IMGT convention, CDR3 was defined as the stretch from the second conserved V-encoded cysteine up to the conserved J-encoded phenylalanine. In an earlier analysis of around 570 of the donors, sequences lacking an unambiguous match to a single V gene segment were excluded. An earlier analysis of a few hundred of the donors classified V segments as functional when productive rearrangements were above 56.7% and as segregating when the standard deviation between donors was above 5%. To diagnose cytomegalovirus status from the catalog of TCR beta chain sequences, a statistical classification framework was built. In a later analysis, TCR nucleotide sequences were compared against IMGT/GENE-DB human TR gene sequences so that V and J genes could be assigned. In a later analysis, CDR3 sequences and most-parsimonious VDJ recombination scenarios were assigned using the TCRdist pipeline. A later analysis defined each TCR beta chain by its CDR3 amino acid sequence plus V-gene family, and excluded reads lacking a unique V-gene family. In a later analysis, nearly 600 highly shared, low-generation-probability nucleotide sequences were removed to address suspected cross-contamination and a sequencing artifact. In a later analysis, a clonal expansion index was calculated for each public chain from normalized within-repertoire ranks of inferred template counts. A later analysis computed generation probabilities with a VDJ recombination model fitted to out-of-frame rearrangements, and checked the results against IGoR. A later analysis scored TCR-TCR, TCR-HLA and TCR-CMV co-occurrence with hypergeometric tests, applying a repertoire-size bias correction to TCR pairs. In a later analysis, false discovery rates were estimated by permuting HLA or CMV assignments 20 times. In a later analysis, co-occurring TCRs were grouped with DBSCAN, and TCRdist sequence similarity was added when clustering was performed within HLA-allele-positive subsets. For co-occurrence clustering, repertoires with fewer than 30,000 or more than 120,000 public chains were excluded, along with about five repertoires with anomalous nucleotide sharing. TCRdb holds this immuneACCESS table with in-frame rearrangements only. Some clones are missing; in checked studies, unresolved V genes explain under half, and the rest has no known cause. V and J calls plus clone size are reproduced from that table; the DNA served to infer D and trimming. Across this sample there are 150,000 to 200,000 clones, with roughly 78% seen only once. Of the sample, 0.65% is held by the ten largest clones.

The cohort consisted of 666 healthy bone marrow donors. All cohort members were sampled while nominally healthy, although unrecorded immune exposures were likely present. The donor tested CMV seronegative and was one of the 352 seronegative cohort members. Every donor gave a peripheral blood sample, and the peripheral blood mononuclear cells from that sample were used for TCR beta sequencing. The Qiagen DNeasy Blood Extraction Kit was used to extract genomic DNA from the blood cell samples. As regards this clone: What this receptor recognizes is not known. No much larger clone is present one base from it, and per-base qualities are unavailable.

Overall study outcomes, separate from this receptor: Because counts were too low, some 16 rarely observed V segments, including chromosome 9 orphons, were excluded from the earlier analysis of under 650 of the donors. According to a later analysis, parvovirus B19, influenza, CMV and Epstein-Barr virus appeared linked to several top co-occurrence clusters. The classifier was reported to diagnose cytomegalovirus status with high specificity and sensitivity in both the original cohort and the validation cohort. In a later genetic analysis, fewer N-insertions in productive TCRs were reported among donors in an Asian-associated ancestry cluster than the roughly 700-donor mean. HLA typing was unavailable for some donors at each locus, so association tests used only the typed subset. Strong co-occurrence of HLA alleles, especially DR and DQ, made assigning TCR associations to individual alleles difficult. A further reported finding was that TCR beta sequences accurately predicted the HLA-A and HLA-B alleles for most subjects in the first cohort. A later analysis associated about 17,000 TCR beta sequences with specific HLA alleles at a false discovery rate of 0.05. This cohort had only TCR beta chains sequenced, and the lack of alpha or paired-chain data limited which features could be detected. In a later analysis, HLA-associated TCR beta chains showed more clonal expansion and lower generation probabilities than non-associated chains that were equally common. It was suggested by the authors that the approach could potentially be generalized to other disease states and immunological phenotypes. The study gave a list of under 200 TCR beta chains associated with cytomegalovirus. In a later analysis, most CMV-associated TCR beta chains were found to appear HLA-restricted, with HLA associations seemingly driven largely by CMV exposure. A few of the identified cytomegalovirus-associated TCR beta chains were confirmed in vitro to be specific for cytomegalovirus antigens. In a later genetic analysis, a missense DCLRE1C variant was associated with V-gene and J-gene trimming of TCR beta chains, and the association was replicated in an independent cohort. Some IMGT-functional V segments, including TRBV6-2 and TRBV6-3, could not be told apart with the 87-base-pair reads, so those segments were excluded. Across donors, most TCR sequences were observed very rarely, whereas some public TCRs were present in many individuals. An earlier analysis of approximately 590 of the donors showed that most TCR beta V segments appeared in productive rearrangements either about 87% or about 30% of the time, which broadly matched IMGT annotations. In a later analysis, TCR association rates were found to vary across HLA loci, with the most associated TCRs seen for DRB1 alleles and the fewest for HLA-C alleles. A group of highly shared sequence variants was considered likely to be a technical artifact of the sequencing pipeline. For the cohort, immune exposure information was limited to CMV serostatus. Correlated functional status among segregating V segments might be attributable to linkage disequilibrium, but an unknown experimental factor could not be ruled out. Presence/absence analyses assumed roughly uniform sequencing depth across donors, an assumption that may not hold.

CDR1 SGHNT and CDR2 YYREEE were looked up in the germline V gene (reference sequence). Reading from cysteine to phenylalanine, the CDR3 counts 18 amino acids. Kept here is only the CDR3 DNA, which spans 54 bases and is read in frame from base 1. Relative to germline, V is missing 4 bases and J is missing 0 bases, with 13 bases of the junction outside any gene match. The chain was built from TRBV5-4 and TRBJ1-2; TRBD1 fits 9 bases in the junction. This clonotype was obtained from a boy under 18 in good health and CMV-seronegative. Source material: PBMCs. The CDR3 region reads CASSADRDRASPNYGYTF. At the DNA level, the sequence is TGTGCCAGCAGCGCTGACCGGGACAGGGCTTCTCCTAACTATGGCTACACCTTC.